A selection of T cell receptor beta chains follows, all from one sample in a study of cytomegalovirus exposure and HLA in healthy donors. Measured with immunoSEQ multiplex PCR; TCRdb has only the in-frame clones, and not every one. This sample carries around 150,000 clones, around 82% of them seen once, and the ten largest clones take roughly 10%. Sequenced: PBMCs. These receptors were collected from a man aged 45-60 years in good health and CMV-seropositive. Each CDR3 is given with its conserved first and last residue. The order of the fields is D gene, CDR3 length, clone size, V gene, J gene, CDR3 DNA, CDR3 protein. D genes are given only for firm matches. Rows give clone size only sometimes, using once, few, many, or a class for an expanded clone.

D: TRBD2; length: 17; size: NA; V: TRBV19; J: TRBJ2-2; DNA: TGTGCCAGTAGTTCCGGACTAGCGGGAGGTAGAACCGGGGAGCTGTTTTTT; CDR3: CASSSGLAGGRTGELFF
D: TRBD2; length: 15; size: NA; V: TRBV25-1; J: TRBJ2-7; DNA: TGTGCCAGCAGTGGTGGGACTAGCGAAACCTACGAGCAGTACTTC; CDR3: CASSGGTSETYEQYF
D: TRBD2; length: 17; size: NA; V: TRBV12-5; J: TRBJ2-1; DNA: TGTGCTAGTGGTTTCGCACTAGCGGGAGATGTTTACAATGAGCAGTTCTTC; CDR3: CASGFALAGDVYNEQFF
D: NA; length: 11; size: NA; V: TRBV20-1; J: TRBJ1-1; DNA: TGCAGTGCTAGAGATCCAGGGAAAGCTTTCTTT; CDR3: CSARDPGKAFF
D: TRBD1; length: 14; size: NA; V: TRBV27; J: TRBJ2-7; DNA: TGTGCCAGCAGTTCCAGGGGGATGTCGTACGAGCAGTACTTC; CDR3: CASSSRGMSYEQYF
D: TRBD2; length: 16; size: NA; V: TRBV9; J: TRBJ2-7; DNA: TGTGCCAGCAGCGTAGAAGCGGGAGGCCCCTCCTACGAGCAGTACTTC; CDR3: CASSVEAGGPSYEQYF
D: NA; length: 12; size: NA; V: TRBV5-1; J: TRBJ2-5; DNA: TGCGCCAGCAGTGCCGGGCAAGAGACCCAGTACTTC; CDR3: CASSAGQETQYF
D: TRBD2; length: 15; size: NA; V: TRBV19; J: TRBJ2-3; DNA: TGTGCCAGTAGTTCTGCGGGGGGCCCCACAGATACGCAGTATTTT; CDR3: CASSSAGGPTDTQYF
D: TRBD2; length: 17; size: NA; V: TRBV5-1; J: TRBJ2-1; DNA: TGCGCCAGCAGCTTAGCCCTCCTCAGCGGGAGCTACAATGAGCAGTTCTTC; CDR3: CASSLALLSGSYNEQFF
D: TRBD2; length: 18; size: NA; V: TRBV2; J: TRBJ2-7; DNA: TGTGCCAGCAGGGAAGGGCGCTTAGCGGGGGGGAGCTCCTACGAGCAGTACTTC; CDR3: CASREGRLAGGSSYEQYF
D: NA; length: 13; size: NA; V: TRBV19; J: TRBJ1-5; DNA: TGTGCCAGCCATGCCCGGGGGAATCAGCCCCAGCATTTT; CDR3: CASHARGNQPQHF
D: NA; length: 14; size: NA; V: TRBV13; J: TRBJ1-1; DNA: TGTGCCAGCAGCTTTGGGACAATGAACACTGAAGCTTTCTTT; CDR3: CASSFGTMNTEAFF
D: TRBD2; length: 15; size: once; V: TRBV5-4; J: TRBJ2-7; DNA: TGTGCCAGCAGCTTACTAGCGGGGGCCTCCTACGAGCAGTACTTC; CDR3: CASSLLAGASYEQYF
D: TRBD2; length: 17; size: many; V: TRBV14; J: TRBJ2-7; DNA: TGTGCCAGCAGCCTTACCCGACTAGCGGGAGGCTCCTACGAGCAGTACTTC; CDR3: CASSLTRLAGGSYEQYF
D: NA; length: 14; size: NA; V: TRBV7-8; J: TRBJ1-2; DNA: TGTGCCAGCAGTGGACAATCCTCTCACTATGGCTACACCTTC; CDR3: CASSGQSSHYGYTF
D: NA; length: 15; size: NA; V: TRBV9; J: TRBJ1-6; DNA: TGTGCCAGCAGCATCCGACAGAACTTTAATTCACCCCTCCACTTT; CDR3: CASSIRQNFNSPLHF
D: TRBD1; length: 13; size: NA; V: TRBV7-2; J: TRBJ2-7; DNA: TGTGCCAGCAGCTTGACAGGGGGTTACGAGCAGTACTTC; CDR3: CASSLTGGYEQYF
D: NA; length: 16; size: medium-sized; V: TRBV9; J: TRBJ2-1; DNA: TGTGCCAGCAGCGTAGGTGGAGGTCCCCCCTACAATGAGCAGTTCTTC; CDR3: CASSVGGGPPYNEQFF
D: NA; length: 13; size: NA; V: TRBV7-3; J: TRBJ1-1; DNA: TGTGCCAGCAGCTTAGGCATGAACACTGAAGCTTTCTTT; CDR3: CASSLGMNTEAFF
D: NA; length: 17; size: NA; V: TRBV7-2; J: TRBJ1-1; DNA: TGTGCCAGCAGCCCCGGGAGGGGGGTTCCGAGAAACACTGAAGCTTTCTTT; CDR3: CASSPGRGVPRNTEAFF
D: NA; length: 15; size: NA; V: TRBV7-3; J: TRBJ1-1; DNA: TGTGCCAGCAGCCGCGAGGCGGGGATGAACACTGAAGCTTTCTTT; CDR3: CASSREAGMNTEAFF
D: TRBD1; length: 17; size: NA; V: TRBV11-2; J: TRBJ1-3; DNA: TGTGCCAGCAGCTTAACAGGGACAGGGAAGAACGGAAACACCATATATTTT; CDR3: CASSLTGTGKNGNTIYF
D: TRBD1; length: 15; size: NA; V: TRBV29-1; J: TRBJ2-7; DNA: TGCAGCGTTGGCAGAGACGGGACAGGTTGGGACGAGCAGTACTTC; CDR3: CSVGRDGTGWDEQYF
D: NA; length: 17; size: few; V: TRBV4-3; J: TRBJ1-1; DNA: TGCGCCAGCAGCCACGGAGTTACAGGTCCGACTGGAACTGAAGCTTTCTTT; CDR3: CASSHGVTGPTGTEAFF
D: TRBD2; length: 16; size: NA; V: TRBV5-1; J: TRBJ2-2; DNA: TGCGCCAGCAGCGGCTGGACTAGCGGCAACACCGGGGAGCTGTTTTTT; CDR3: CASSGWTSGNTGELFF
D: NA; length: 13; size: NA; V: TRBV7-2; J: TRBJ2-5; DNA: TGTGCCAGCAGTGCGCCGAACCAAGAGACCCAGTACTTC; CDR3: CASSAPNQETQYF
D: NA; length: 13; size: NA; V: TRBV29-1; J: TRBJ1-4; DNA: TGCAGCGTTGCCCCCGGGGGGAGTGAAAAACTGTTTTTT; CDR3: CSVAPGGSEKLFF
D: NA; length: 12; size: NA; V: TRBV28; J: TRBJ2-5; DNA: TGTGCCAGTCATTCGGGGGTAGAGACCCAGTACTTC; CDR3: CASHSGVETQYF
D: NA; length: 13; size: once; V: TRBV5-5; J: TRBJ1-5; DNA: TGTGCCAGCAGGGGCGATGGGTCTGGGCCCCAGCATTTT; CDR3: CASRGDGSGPQHF
D: NA; length: 14; size: once; V: TRBV6-6; J: TRBJ1-2; DNA: TGTGCCAGCAGTGTCGCAGGGGAAAACTATGGCTACACCTTC; CDR3: CASSVAGENYGYTF
D: NA; length: 15; size: NA; V: TRBV6-5; J: TRBJ2-7; DNA: TGTGCCAGCAGCCCCCCAAGAGGGAGCTCCTACGAGCAGTACTTC; CDR3: CASSPPRGSSYEQYF
D: NA; length: 14; size: once; V: TRBV5-3; J: TRBJ1-5; DNA: TGTGCCAGAAGCCAGCGGACGGATAATCAGCCCCAGCATTTT; CDR3: CARSQRTDNQPQHF
D: NA; length: 19; size: few; V: TRBV28; J: TRBJ1-5; DNA: TGTGCCAGCAGTCCTAGGATAACCCACCTTAAAAGTAGCAATCAGCCCCAGCATTTT; CDR3: CASSPRITHLKSSNQPQHF
D: NA; length: 16; size: NA; V: TRBV28; J: TRBJ1-3; DNA: TGTGCCAGCAGTTCGACAGGTACTTATGCTGGAAACACCATATATTTT; CDR3: CASSSTGTYAGNTIYF
D: NA; length: 14; size: NA; V: TRBV7-2; J: TRBJ2-7; DNA: TGTGCCAGCGGTCCTGACGGCGGAACTATGCGGCAGTACTTC; CDR3: CASGPDGGTMRQYF
D: NA; length: 19; size: few; V: TRBV19; J: TRBJ1-4; DNA: TGTGCCAGTACCTCTATGGATACGGGATTCCTCGCAACTAATGAAAAACTGTTTTTT; CDR3: CASTSMDTGFLATNEKLFF
D: NA; length: 13; size: NA; V: TRBV15; J: TRBJ2-7; DNA: TGTGCCACCAGCAGCGGGGGTCCCTACGAGCAGTACTTC; CDR3: CATSSGGPYEQYF
D: TRBD2; length: 17; size: NA; V: TRBV4-3; J: TRBJ2-1; DNA: TGCGCCAGCAGCTACGGACTAGCGGGTTCGGCCTACAATGAGCAGTTCTTC; CDR3: CASSYGLAGSAYNEQFF
D: TRBD1; length: 15; size: NA; V: TRBV5-4; J: TRBJ2-5; DNA: TGTGCCAGCAGCCATGGACAGGAGAGACAAGAGACCCAGTACTTC; CDR3: CASSHGQERQETQYF
D: NA; length: 14; size: NA; V: TRBV7-9; J: TRBJ2-3; DNA: TGTGCCAGCAGCTACTTCGGGGACACAGATACGCAGTATTTT; CDR3: CASSYFGDTDTQYF
D: TRBD1; length: 16; size: NA; V: TRBV28; J: TRBJ2-3; DNA: TGTGCCAGCAGTCCCCCCGGGACAGGGAGCACAGATACGCAGTATTTT; CDR3: CASSPPGTGSTDTQYF
D: NA; length: 16; size: NA; V: TRBV19; J: TRBJ1-4; DNA: TGTGCCAGTAGCGGAGCCAGGGGAGCAACTAATGAAAAACTGTTTTTT; CDR3: CASSGARGATNEKLFF
D: TRBD2; length: 15; size: few; V: TRBV6-6; J: TRBJ2-2; DNA: TGTGCCAGCACCAGACTAGCGGGGTACGCCGGGGAGCTGTTTTTT; CDR3: CASTRLAGYAGELFF
D: NA; length: 13; size: NA; V: TRBV7-9; J: TRBJ2-5; DNA: TGTGCCAGCAGCTTACTGGGCTCGGAGACCCAGTACTTC; CDR3: CASSLLGSETQYF
D: NA; length: 14; size: NA; V: TRBV9; J: TRBJ2-1; DNA: TGTGCCAGCAGCGTAACCGTTGGCGGCAATGAGCAGTTCTTC; CDR3: CASSVTVGGNEQFF
D: TRBD1; length: 14; size: NA; V: TRBV29-1; J: TRBJ2-1; DNA: TGCAGCGGCGGACAGGCTAGCTCCTACAATGAGCAGTTCTTC; CDR3: CSGGQASSYNEQFF
D: NA; length: 15; size: few; V: TRBV6-5; J: TRBJ1-4; DNA: TGTGCCAGCAGTGGAATAGGGGCAACTAATGAAAAACTGTTTTTT; CDR3: CASSGIGATNEKLFF
D: NA; length: 16; size: NA; V: TRBV4-3; J: TRBJ2-1; DNA: TGCGCCAGCAGCCAAGGGTCTGGGGCCGGGAGAGATGAGCAGTTCTTC; CDR3: CASSQGSGAGRDEQFF
D: NA; length: 15; size: NA; V: TRBV7-8; J: TRBJ1-2; DNA: TGTGCCAGCAGCTTAGACAGACAGGCTAACTATGGCTACACCTTC; CDR3: CASSLDRQANYGYTF
D: NA; length: 15; size: NA; V: TRBV6-6; J: TRBJ2-6; DNA: TGTGCCAGCAGTCTTGAGAGCTCTGGGGCCAACGTCCTGACTTTC; CDR3: CASSLESSGANVLTF
D: NA; length: 13; size: NA; V: TRBV2; J: TRBJ2-7; DNA: TGTGCCAGCAGTGAAGTACTGCCTGACGAGCAGTACTTC; CDR3: CASSEVLPDEQYF
D: NA; length: 14; size: NA; V: TRBV7-2; J: TRBJ2-7; DNA: TGTGCCAGCACCTCGCCCGGGATGCCCTACGAGCAGTACTTC; CDR3: CASTSPGMPYEQYF
D: NA; length: 15; size: few; V: TRBV2; J: TRBJ1-5; DNA: TGTGCCAGCAGTGACATGGGGAGCGTGGACCAGCCCCAGCATTTT; CDR3: CASSDMGSVDQPQHF
D: NA; length: 14; size: NA; V: TRBV2; J: TRBJ2-6; DNA: TGTGCCAGCATATCGATGTCTGGGGCCAACGGCCTGACTTTC; CDR3: CASISMSGANGLTF
D: NA; length: 14; size: NA; V: TRBV28; J: TRBJ2-1; DNA: TGTGCCAGCAGTTCCTCAAGACTTTACAATGAGCAGTTCTTC; CDR3: CASSSSRLYNEQFF